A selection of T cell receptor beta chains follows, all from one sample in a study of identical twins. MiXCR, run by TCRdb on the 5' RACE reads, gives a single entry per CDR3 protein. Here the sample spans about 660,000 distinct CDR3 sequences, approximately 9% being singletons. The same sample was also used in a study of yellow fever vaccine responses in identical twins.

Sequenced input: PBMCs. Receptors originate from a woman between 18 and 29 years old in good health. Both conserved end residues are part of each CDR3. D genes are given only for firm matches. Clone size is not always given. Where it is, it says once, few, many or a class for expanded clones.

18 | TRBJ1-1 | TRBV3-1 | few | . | TGTGCCAGCAGCCAAGTCATAATGCAGGGCCCTATGAACACTGAAGCTTTCTTT | CASSQVIMQGPMNTEAFF
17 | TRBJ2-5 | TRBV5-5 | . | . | TGTGCCAGCAGCTGGCTGGGATTAGCGGACAACCAAGAGACCCAGTACTTC | CASSWLGLADNQETQYF
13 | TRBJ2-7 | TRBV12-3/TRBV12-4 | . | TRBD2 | TGTGCCAGCCAGGGAAGCGGGAGTTACGAGCAGTACTTC | CASQGSGSYEQYF
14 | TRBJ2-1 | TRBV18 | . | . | TGTGCCAGCTCTCCTCCTCTTGGGAGGAATGAGCAGTTCTTC | CASSPPLGRNEQFF
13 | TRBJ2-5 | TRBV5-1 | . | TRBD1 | TGCGCCAGCAGCTACTTCCGGGACAGGGAAGAGTCCTTC | CASSYFRDREESF
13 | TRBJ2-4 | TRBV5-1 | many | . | TGCGCCAGCAGCTTGAGTTCCGGAAACATTCAGTACTTC | CASSLSSGNIQYF
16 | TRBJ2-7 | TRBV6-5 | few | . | TGTGCCAGCAGTTACTCGATCCGGGACCGATCCTACGAGCAGTACTTC | CASSYSIRDRSYEQYF
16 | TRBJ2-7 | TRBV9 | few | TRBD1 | TGTGCCAGCAGCGTAACCCGACAGGGGGCCCTCTACGAGCAGTACTTC | CASSVTRQGALYEQYF
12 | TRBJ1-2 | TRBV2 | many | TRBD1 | TGTGCCAGCAGTAGGACAGGGGACGGCTACACCTTC | CASSRTGDGYTF
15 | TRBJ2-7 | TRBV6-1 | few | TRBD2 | TGTGCCAGCAGGATAACTAGCGGGGTCTCCTACGAGCAGTACTTC | CASRITSGVSYEQYF
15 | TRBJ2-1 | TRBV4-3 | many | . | TGCGCCAGCAGCCAAGATCGAAGCGTAGGGGCGAAGCAGTTCTTC | CASSQDRSVGAKQFF
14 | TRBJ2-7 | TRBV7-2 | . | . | TGTGCCAGCAGCTCGGGACCGTCGGGTTACGAGCAGTACTTC | CASSSGPSGYEQYF
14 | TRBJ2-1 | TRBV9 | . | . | TGTGCCAGCAGCGTAGTGGCTGTTTACAATGAGCAGTTCTTC | CASSVVAVYNEQFF
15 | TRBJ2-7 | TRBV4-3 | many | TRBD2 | TGCGCCAGCAGCCACAAGCGGGAGGGGGGGAACGAGCAGTACTTC | CASSHKREGGNEQYF
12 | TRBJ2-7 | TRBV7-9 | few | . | TGTGCCAGCAGCCCATTCGGCTACGAGCAGTACTTC | CASSPFGYEQYF
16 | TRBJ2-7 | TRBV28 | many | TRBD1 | TGTGCCAGCAGAGAAATCCCCTGGACAGGGGTATACGAGCAGTACTTC | CASREIPWTGVYEQYF
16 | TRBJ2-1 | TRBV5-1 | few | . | TGCGCCAGCAGGTCTCCTGTGGGGGGGCCGCTTAATGAGCAGTTCTTC | CASRSPVGGPLNEQFF
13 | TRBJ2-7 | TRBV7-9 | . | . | TGTGCCAGCAGCTTGTTCGAGACCTACGAGCAGTACTTC | CASSLFETYEQYF
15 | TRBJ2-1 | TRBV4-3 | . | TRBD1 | TGCGCCAGCAGCCAGGACAGGGGTTACTACAATGAGCAGTTCTTC | CASSQDRGYYNEQFF
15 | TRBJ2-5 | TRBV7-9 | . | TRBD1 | TGTGCCAGCAGCCCATCCGGGACAGGTCAAGAGACCCAGTACTTC | CASSPSGTGQETQYF
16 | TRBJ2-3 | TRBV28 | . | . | TGTGCCAGCAGTTCCCCCCTGGGCGGTGGCACAGATACGCAGTATTTT | CASSSPLGGGTDTQYF
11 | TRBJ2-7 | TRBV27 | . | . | TGTGCCAGTAGCGACTTCTACGAGCAGTACTTC | CASSDFYEQYF
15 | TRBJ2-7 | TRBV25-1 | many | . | TGTGCCAGCAGTGGGGTGGGACTCTATTCCTACGAGCAGTACTTC | CASSGVGLYSYEQYF
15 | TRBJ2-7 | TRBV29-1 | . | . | TGCAGCGTGGGGCTGGGTGGGACGAGCTCCTACGAGCAGTACTTC | CSVGLGGTSSYEQYF
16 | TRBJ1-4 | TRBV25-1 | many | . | TGTGCCAGCAGCCTACACTCAGAAGGGCACGGCGAAAAACTGTTTTTT | CASSLHSEGHGEKLFF
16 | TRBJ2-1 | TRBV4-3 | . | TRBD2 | TGCGCCAGCAGCCAAGATCTTCTAGCGGGAGCCTGGGGGGAGTTCTTC | CASSQDLLAGAWGEFF
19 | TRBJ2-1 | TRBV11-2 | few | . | TGTGCCAGCAGAAATCAGGGGGCCCCTAGCGGGATCTCCTACAATGAGCAGTTCTTC | CASRNQGAPSGISYNEQFF
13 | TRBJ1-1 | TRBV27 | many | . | TGTGCCAGCAGTGTTCAGGCTAACACTGAAGCTTTCTTT | CASSVQANTEAFF
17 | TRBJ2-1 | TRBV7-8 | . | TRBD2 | TGTGCCAGCAGCCCCCGATTAGCGGGCCTACCAACGGATGAGCAGTTCTTC | CASSPRLAGLPTDEQFF
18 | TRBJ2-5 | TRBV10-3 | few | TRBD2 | TGTGCCATCAGTGACCGCCCGCCTAAGACTAGCAGTGGAGAGACCCAGTACTTC | CAISDRPPKTSSGETQYF
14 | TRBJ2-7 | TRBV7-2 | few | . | TGTGCCAGCAGCTTACAGGGGCCGGAGGACGAGCAGTACTTC | CASSLQGPEDEQYF
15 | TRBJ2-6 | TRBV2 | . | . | TGTGCCAGCAGTGAAGCGGGGCTTGGGGCCAACGTCCTGACTTTC | CASSEAGLGANVLTF
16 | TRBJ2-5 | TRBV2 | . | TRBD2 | TGTGCCAGCAGTGAAGCTCCCTCTCTAGCGGGGGAGACCCAGTACTTC | CASSEAPSLAGETQYF
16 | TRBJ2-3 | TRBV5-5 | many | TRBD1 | TGTGCCAGCAGCTTCGGAAGGACAGGGGGGACAGATACGCAGTATTTT | CASSFGRTGGTDTQYF
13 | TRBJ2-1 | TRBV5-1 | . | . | TGCGCCAGCAGCTTGATGGGGGCTGGTGAGCAGTTCTTC | CASSLMGAGEQFF
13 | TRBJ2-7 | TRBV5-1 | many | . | TGCGCCAGCAGCCGGGACGTCGGCTACGAGCAGTACTTC | CASSRDVGYEQYF
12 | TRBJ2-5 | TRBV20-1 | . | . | TGCAGTGCTAACGACGGGCAAGAGACCCAGTACTTC | CSANDGQETQYF
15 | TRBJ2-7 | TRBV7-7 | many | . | TGTGCTAGCAGCTTAGGTCCAGGGAGCTCCTACGAGCAGTACTTC | CASSLGPGSSYEQYF
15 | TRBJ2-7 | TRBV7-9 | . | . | TGTGCCAGCAGCTCCGTCCCGGGACAAACCTACGAGCAGTACTTC | CASSSVPGQTYEQYF
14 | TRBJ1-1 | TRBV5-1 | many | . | TGCGCCAGCAGCTTGGTCTCGGGGGGCACTGAAGCTTTCTTT | CASSLVSGGTEAFF
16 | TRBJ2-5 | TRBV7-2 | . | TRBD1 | TGTGCCAGCACCTTCCCGCTACAGGGGTGGCAAGAGACCCAGTACTTC | CASTFPLQGWQETQYF
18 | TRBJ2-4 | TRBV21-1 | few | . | TGTGCCAGCAGCAATTCGAGGACATTACTTTTAGCCAAAAACATTCAGTACTTC | CASSNSRTLLLAKNIQYF
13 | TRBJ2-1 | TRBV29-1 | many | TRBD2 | TGCAGCGTTGTGGGGACTAGCGCGAATGAGCAGTTCTTC | CSVVGTSANEQFF
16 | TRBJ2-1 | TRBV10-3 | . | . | TGTGCCATCAGTGAGCCGGTCCAGAGCTCCTACAATGAGCAGTTCTTC | CAISEPVQSSYNEQFF
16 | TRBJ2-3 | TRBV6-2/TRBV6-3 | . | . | TGTGCCAGCAGTTACCAGAGGGTAGCGCGCACAGATACGCAGTATTTT | CASSYQRVARTDTQYF
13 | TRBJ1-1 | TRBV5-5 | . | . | TGTGCCAGCAGCTTCATGCTGGGGACTGAAGCTTTCTTT | CASSFMLGTEAFF
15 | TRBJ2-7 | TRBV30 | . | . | TGTGCCTGGAGTGTAGGGGGGCCCTTTGAATACGAGCAGTACTTC | CAWSVGGPFEYEQYF
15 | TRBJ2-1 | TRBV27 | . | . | TGTGCCAGCAGTTTTCCCTGGACAGTCTACAATGAGCAGTTCTTC | CASSFPWTVYNEQFF
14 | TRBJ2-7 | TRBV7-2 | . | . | TGTGCCAGCAGCAATACAGGGGGGGCCTACGAGCAGTACTTC | CASSNTGGAYEQYF